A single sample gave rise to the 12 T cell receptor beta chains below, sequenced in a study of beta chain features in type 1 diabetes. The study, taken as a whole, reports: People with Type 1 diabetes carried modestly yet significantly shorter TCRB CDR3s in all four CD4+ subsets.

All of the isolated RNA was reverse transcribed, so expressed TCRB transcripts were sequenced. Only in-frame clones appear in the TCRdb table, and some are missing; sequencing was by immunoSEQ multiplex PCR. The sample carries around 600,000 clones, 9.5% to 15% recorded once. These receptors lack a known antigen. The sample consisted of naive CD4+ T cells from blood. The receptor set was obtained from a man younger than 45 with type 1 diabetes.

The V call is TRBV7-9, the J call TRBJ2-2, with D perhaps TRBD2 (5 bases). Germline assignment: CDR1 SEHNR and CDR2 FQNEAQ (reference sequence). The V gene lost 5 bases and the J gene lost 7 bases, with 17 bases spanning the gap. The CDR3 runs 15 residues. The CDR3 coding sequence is TGTGCCAGCAGCCGAGAACACCGGGGTCGCGGGGAGCTGTTTTTT. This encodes CASSREHRGRGELFF.

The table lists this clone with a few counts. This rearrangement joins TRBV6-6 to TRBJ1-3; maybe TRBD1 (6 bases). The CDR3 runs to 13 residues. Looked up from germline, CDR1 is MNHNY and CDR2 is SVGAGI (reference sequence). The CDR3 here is CAVYRDIGNTIYF. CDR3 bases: TGTGCAGTTTACAGGGACATAGGAAACACCATATATTTT.

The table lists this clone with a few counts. CDR3 protein: CASRQGAGANVLTF. In DNA form, the CDR3 reads TGTGCCAGCAGACAGGGGGCTGGGGCCAACGTCCTGACTTTC. The V call is TRBV6-5, the J call TRBJ2-6, with 8 positions matching TRBD1. The CDR3 contains 14 residues. The V gene's germline CDR1 is MNHEY and CDR2 SVGAGI. Trimming cost V 6 bases and J 2 bases; bases outside gene matches: 0.

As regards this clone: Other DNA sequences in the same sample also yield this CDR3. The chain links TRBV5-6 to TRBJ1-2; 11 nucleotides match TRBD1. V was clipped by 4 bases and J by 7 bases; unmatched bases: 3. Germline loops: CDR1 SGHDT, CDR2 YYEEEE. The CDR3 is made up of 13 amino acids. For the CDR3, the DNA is TGTGCCAGCAGCCCTGGGACAGGGGGTGGCTACACCTTC. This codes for CASSPGTGGGYTF.

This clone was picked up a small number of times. CDR3 region: CSVARVTSGGLEHTDTQYF. The DNA for the CDR3 is TGCAGCGTTGCAAGGGTGACTAGCGGGGGGTTAGAACACACAGATACGCAGTATTTT. This chain links TRBV29-1 with TRBJ2-3; 13 nucleotides match TRBD2. Germline CDR1 and CDR2: SQVTM and ANQGSEA. The CDR3 length is 19 residues. V trimming: 4 bases; J trimming: 2 bases; junction bases outside the gene matches: 15.

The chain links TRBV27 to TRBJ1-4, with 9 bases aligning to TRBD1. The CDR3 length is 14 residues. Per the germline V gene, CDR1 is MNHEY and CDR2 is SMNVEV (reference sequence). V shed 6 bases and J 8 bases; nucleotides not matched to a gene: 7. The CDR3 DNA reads TGTGCCAGCAGATACCAGGGACAGGGCGAAAAACTGTTTTTT. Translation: CASRYQGQGEKLFF.

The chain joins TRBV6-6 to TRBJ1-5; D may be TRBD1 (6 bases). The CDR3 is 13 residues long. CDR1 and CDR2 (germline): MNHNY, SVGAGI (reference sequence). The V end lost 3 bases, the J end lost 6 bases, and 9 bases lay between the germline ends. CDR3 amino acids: CASSYQGSQPQHF. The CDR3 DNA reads TGTGCCAGCAGTTATCAGGGGAGTCAGCCCCAGCATTTT.

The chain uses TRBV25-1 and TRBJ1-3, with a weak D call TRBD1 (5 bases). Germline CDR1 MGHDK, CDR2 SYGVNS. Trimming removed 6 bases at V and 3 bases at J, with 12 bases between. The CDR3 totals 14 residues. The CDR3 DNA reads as TGTGCCAGCAGCGAAGCAGGGTTTGGAAACACCATATATTTT. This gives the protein CASSEAGFGNTIYF.

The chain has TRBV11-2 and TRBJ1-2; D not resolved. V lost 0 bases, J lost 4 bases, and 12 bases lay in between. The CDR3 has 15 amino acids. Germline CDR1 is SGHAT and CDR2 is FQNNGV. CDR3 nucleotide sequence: TGTGCCAGCAGCTTAGATCTCGGGGAAATCTATGGCTACACCTTC. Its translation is CASSLDLGEIYGYTF.

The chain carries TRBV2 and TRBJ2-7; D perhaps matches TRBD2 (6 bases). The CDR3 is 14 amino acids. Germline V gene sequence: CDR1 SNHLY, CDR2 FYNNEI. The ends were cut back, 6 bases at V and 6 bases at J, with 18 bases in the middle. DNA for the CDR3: TGTGCCAGCAGCCCCCTGACGGTGGGAGGCGAGCAGTACTTC. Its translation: CASSPLTVGGEQYF.

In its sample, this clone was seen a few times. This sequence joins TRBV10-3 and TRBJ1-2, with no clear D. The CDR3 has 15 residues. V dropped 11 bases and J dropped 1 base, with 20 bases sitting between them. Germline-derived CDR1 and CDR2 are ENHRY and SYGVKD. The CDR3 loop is CAVKGDENSNYGYTF. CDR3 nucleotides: TGTGCCGTCAAGGGCGACGAAAACAGTAACTATGGCTACACCTTC.

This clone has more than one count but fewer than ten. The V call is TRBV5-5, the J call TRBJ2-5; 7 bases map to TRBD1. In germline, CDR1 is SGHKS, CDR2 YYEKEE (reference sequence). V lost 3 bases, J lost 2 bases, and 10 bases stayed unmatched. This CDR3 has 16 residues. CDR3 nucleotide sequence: TGTGCCAGCAGCTCTGGACAGACAGGGCATCAAGAGACCCAGTACTTC. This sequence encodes CASSSGQTGHQETQYF.